A single sample is the source of the 2 T cell receptor beta chains below, sequenced in a study of T-cell reconstitution after alpha-beta-depleted transplantation in children (dated by TCRdb to 2015 to 2016). The library came from PCR. The data were produced on an Illumina HiSeq 2500. TCR library preparation used molecular barcoding, with unique molecular identifiers applied to normalize quantification of the TCRbeta repertoire. TCRdb reprocessed the public reads (quality trimming at Q25 with fastp, clone calling with MiXCR) and kept in-frame beta chains. Rows are unified per CDR3 protein, each entry keeping the most common DNA and genes. Counted in this sample were around 340,000 distinct CDR3 sequences; roughly 15% of them appeared once. About 4.5% of the sample goes to the ten largest clones. The source was PBMCs, collected from the stem cell graft. These receptors originate from a human donor who donated a stem cell graft to a child with Fanconi anemia.

In its sample, this clonotype was seen a few times. The CDR3 bases are TGCAGTGCTAGAGATCAGTCGGGGCTTACTGAAGCTTTCTTT. Amino acids: CSARDQSGLTEAFF. The chain is built from TRBV20-1 and TRBJ1-1; possibly TRBD1 for D (5 bases). This CDR3 spans 14 amino acids. Germline values: CDR1 DFQATT, CDR2 SNEGSKA (reference sequence). Trimming stripped 0 bases from V and 5 bases from J, with 13 bases between.

This clonotype has only a few counts. The rearrangement joins TRBV5-1 to TRBJ1-2, with 8 bases identical to TRBD1. Germline V gene sequence: CDR1 SGHRS, CDR2 YFSETQ. This CDR3 is built from 14 residues. J was trimmed by 7 bases and V by 0 bases; bases with no gene match: 5. The DNA for the CDR3 is TGCGCCAGCAGCTTGGGACAGGGGAAGGGTGGCTACACCTTC. It specifies CASSLGQGKGGYTF.